The 26 T cell receptor beta chains presented below share a single source sample, sequenced in a study of T cell responses to AZD1222 COVID-19 vaccine. Sequenced by immunoSEQ multiplex PCR; TCRdb stores in-frame clones only, minus some. The sample lists nearly 55,000 clones, around 92% occurring once. Sequenced material: peripheral blood, taken 28 days after the second AZD1222 dose. Receptor source: an adult who received the AZD1222 COVID-19 vaccine.

V gene TRBV30 combines with J gene TRBJ1-3; D is undetermined. V was clipped by 5 bases and J by 0 bases, with 5 bases between them. The germline V gene encodes CDR1 GTSNPN and CDR2 SVGIG (reference sequence). The CDR3 is made up of 12 amino acids. CDR3 in amino acids: CAWGPSGNTIYF. CDR3 DNA: TGTGCCTGGGGGCCCTCTGGAAACACCATATATTTT.

V is TRBV27 and J is TRBJ1-2; D is ambiguous. Germline V gene sequence: CDR1 MNHEY, CDR2 SMNVEV (reference sequence). The V gene lost 3 bases and the J gene lost 2 bases, with 7 bases spanning the gap. The CDR3 sequence is 13 residues long. The CDR3 loop is CASSFQTNYGYTF. The DNA for the CDR3 is TGTGCCAGCAGTTTTCAGACGAACTATGGCTACACCTTC.

The chain employs TRBV9 and TRBJ2-3; 11 positions agree with TRBD2. CDR1 and CDR2 (germline): SGDLS, YYNGEE. CDR3 length: 21 amino acids. With V trimmed by 0 bases and J by 0 bases, 15 bases remained unmatched. CDR3 loop: CASSVATWGLAEETSTDTQYF. The CDR3 DNA sequence: TGTGCCAGCAGCGTAGCTACTTGGGGACTAGCGGAGGAAACTAGCACAGATACGCAGTATTTT.

This chain joins TRBV14 and TRBJ2-2, with D perhaps matching TRBD1 (6 bases). This CDR3 has 17 amino acids. Germline CDR1 reads SGHDN; CDR2 reads FVKESK. Trimming shortened V by 1 base and J by 6 bases, and 18 bases separated the two germline ends. This CDR3 reads CASSQAWGFQGPGELFF. As DNA, the CDR3 is TGTGCCAGCAGCCAAGCCTGGGGGTTTCAGGGGCCCGGGGAGCTGTTTTTT.

This clone occurred a few times. V and J are TRBV29-1 and TRBJ1-1, with a tentative D call TRBD1 (5 bases). This CDR3 comprises 13 residues. With 7 bases removed from V and 6 bases from J, the gap between germline ends came to 18 bases. Germline V CDR1 and CDR2: SQVTM, ANQGSEA. In DNA form, the CDR3 reads TGCAGCGCATTTCGACAGCGAGATTCTGAAGCTTTCTTT. It yields the protein CSAFRQRDSEAFF.

The chain uses TRBV19 and TRBJ1-2; possibly TRBD1 for D (6 bases). V dropped 5 bases and J dropped 1 base, with 20 bases sitting between them. The CDR3 spans 17 residues. Germline loops: CDR1 LNHDA, CDR2 SQIVND (reference sequence). CDR3 residues: CASSARDTLGFNYGYTF. In DNA form, the CDR3 reads TGTGCCAGTAGTGCCCGGGACACCCTCGGCTTTAACTATGGCTACACCTTC.

This chain links TRBV7-9 with TRBJ1-2; 8 positions match TRBD1. Trimming at V came to 5 bases and at J to 8 bases, leaving 7 bases not matched to a gene. The germline V gene has CDR1 SEHNR and CDR2 FQNEAQ (reference sequence). The CDR3 runs to 13 residues. CDR3 amino acids: CASSPDRVYGYTF. The DNA of the CDR3 is TGTGCCAGCAGCCCGGACAGGGTCTACGGCTACACCTTC.

This clone has just a few counts. The gene calls are TRBV13 and TRBJ1-1; TRBD1 is a possible D gene (6 bases). V was clipped by 6 bases and J by 2 bases, with 19 bases between them. The CDR3 spans 16 residues. Germline V lookup: CDR1 PRHDT, CDR2 FYEKMQ (reference sequence). This CDR3 is CASRPRGGLANTEAFF. CDR3 coding DNA: TGTGCCAGCAGGCCACGGGGGGGCTTGGCTAACACTGAAGCTTTCTTT.

This sequence joins TRBV14 and TRBJ2-2, with 12 bases aligning to TRBD2. Germline-derived CDR1 and CDR2 are SGHDN and FVKESK. CDR3 length equals 15 residues. Trimming at V came to 6 bases and at J to 3 bases, leaving 2 bases not matched to a gene. The CDR3 region has the DNA TGTGCCAGCAGTGGACTAGCGGGATACACCGGGGAGCTGTTTTTT. Protein sequence: CASSGLAGYTGELFF. The full variable domain, its missing parts supplied by reference TRBV14 and TRBJ2-2, is EAGVTQFPSHSVIEKGQTVTLRCDPISGHDNLYWYRRVMGKEIKFLLHFVKESKQDESGMPNNRFLAERTGGTYSTLKVQPAELEDSGVYFCASSGLAGYTGELFFGEGSRLTVL.

The rearrangement joins TRBV9 to TRBJ2-1; D is possibly TRBD1 (5 bases). CDR3 length: 14 amino acids. The V and J ends lost 0 bases and 9 bases respectively, with 13 bases between them. Per germline, CDR1 SGDLS and CDR2 YYNGEE. The CDR3 nucleotides read TGTGCCAGCAGCGTAGTAGGGGTAGCAGGTGAGCAGTTCTTC. Amino acids: CASSVVGVAGEQFF.

This chain links TRBV7-2 with TRBJ2-2, with D perhaps TRBD1 (6 bases). This CDR3 has 14 residues. Germline values: CDR1 SGHTA, CDR2 FQGNSA. Trimming removed 5 bases from V and 3 bases from J, with 10 bases in between. CDR3 bases: TGTGCCAGCAGCGGGGACACCTACACCGGGGAGCTGTTTTTT. This gives the protein CASSGDTYTGELFF.

The chain links TRBV7-2 to TRBJ1-2; 12 bases line up with TRBD1. The trim removed 5 bases at V and 5 bases at J, leaving 15 bases unmatched. This CDR3 has 18 amino acids. Germline CDR1 reads SGHTA; CDR2 reads FQGNSA. CDR3 nucleotides: TGTGCCAGCAGCCTAGTGATTGGGACAGGGGGCTTTAGATATGGCTACACCTTC. Its protein product is CASSLVIGTGGFRYGYTF.

Remarks on this clone: Mismatch with germline at one junction end may stem from a read error. This chain links TRBV7-7 with TRBJ2-6; D gene unclear. This CDR3 contains 13 residues. Germline V gene lookup returns CDR1 SSHAT and CDR2 FNYEAQ (reference sequence). Here the CDR3 reads CASSLAGANVLTF. The CDR3 nucleotides are TGTGCTAGCAGCTTAGCCGGGGCCAACGTCCTGACTTTC.

V is TRBV9 and J is TRBJ2-7; TRBD1 might be the D (5 bases). V dropped 0 bases and J dropped 3 bases, with 7 bases sitting between them. The length of the CDR3 is 13 residues. The germline V gene has CDR1 SGDLS and CDR2 YYNGEE. The CDR3 DNA reads TGTGCCAGCAGCGTAGATGGACACTACGAGCAGTACTTC. Translation: CASSVDGHYEQYF.

This clone has only one observation. The gene calls are TRBV7-2 and TRBJ2-7, with D perhaps being TRBD1 or TRBD2 (5 bases each). V lost 7 bases and J 0 bases, leaving 19 bases between the germline ends. The CDR3 length is 16 residues. Germline V gene sequence: CDR1 SGHTA, CDR2 FQGNSA. This CDR3 is CASTLGVTRASYEQYF. CDR3 DNA: TGTGCCAGCACCTTGGGGGTAACTCGGGCCTCCTACGAGCAGTACTTC.

The chain employs TRBV5-5 and TRBJ2-1, with 8 positions matching TRBD2. The V segment lost 4 bases and the J segment 5 bases; nucleotides outside the gene matches: 11. The V gene's germline CDR1 is SGHKS and CDR2 YYEKEE (reference sequence). This CDR3 contains 16 residues. The CDR3 here is CASSPFLAGGNNEQFF. The CDR3 DNA follows: TGTGCCAGCAGCCCCTTCCTGGCGGGAGGCAACAATGAGCAGTTCTTC. Supplemented by reference TRBV5-5 and TRBJ2-1, the full variable domain reads DAGVTQSPTHLIKTRGQQVTLRCSPISGHKSVSWYQQVLGQGPQFIFQYYEKEERGRGNFPDRFSARQFPNYSSELNVNALLLGDSALYLCASSPFLAGGNNEQFFGPGTRLTVL.

The CDR3 is CASSQTSTGGYEQYF. CDR3 nucleotides: TGTGCCAGCAGCCAAACTAGCACAGGGGGCTACGAGCAGTACTTC. The chain has TRBV6-5 and TRBJ2-7, with TRBD1 matching over 8 bases. Germline values: CDR1 MNHEY, CDR2 SVGAGI. The CDR3 loop spans 15 amino acids. Trimming cost V 6 bases and J 3 bases; bases outside gene matches: 10.

The chain combines TRBV29-1 with TRBJ1-2; TRBD1 aligns across 7 bases. The V and J ends lost 3 bases and 0 bases, in that order; junction bases with no gene match: 7. CDR1 and CDR2 (germline): SQVTM, ANQGSEA. The CDR3 loop spans 15 amino acids. CDR3 in DNA: TGCAGCGTTGACGAAGGGGGCCTTACTAACTATGGCTACACCTTC. This codes for CSVDEGGLTNYGYTF.

The chain links TRBV9 to TRBJ1-4; a weak D match, TRBD1 (6 bases). This CDR3 comprises 14 residues. Trimming stripped 4 bases from V and 8 bases from J, with 15 bases between. Germline CDR1 SGDLS, CDR2 YYNGEE. The chain's CDR3 is CASSRGGRGEKLFF. The CDR3 DNA is TGTGCCAGCAGCCGCGGGGGCCGGGGGGAAAAACTGTTTTTT.

The gene calls are TRBV5-5 and TRBJ1-5, with no clear D. Germline CDR1 reads SGHKS; CDR2 reads YYEKEE (reference sequence). V lost 0 bases to trimming and J lost 4 bases, with 20 bases between them. The CDR3 is 18 residues long. The CDR3 nucleotides read TGTGCCAGCAGCTTGGAAGTGTGGGGAGCTAGGAGGAATCAGCCCCAGCATTTT. Translation: CASSLEVWGARRNQPQHF.

This rearrangement joins TRBV11-2 to TRBJ2-5; the match to TRBD2 covers 8 bases. Losses at the gene ends were 4 bases for V and 4 bases for J; bases not matched to a gene: 5. The germline gives CDR1 SGHAT, CDR2 FQNNGV. The CDR3 consists of 14 residues. The CDR3 is CASSSRGGGETQYF. The CDR3 DNA sequence: TGTGCCAGCAGCTCTCGGGGGGGCGGAGAGACCCAGTACTTC.

The rearrangement joins TRBV7-7 to TRBJ1-2; D remains ambiguous. CDR1 and CDR2 (germline): SSHAT, FNYEAQ (reference sequence). The CDR3 totals 16 residues. Trimming stripped 1 base from V and 2 bases from J, with 14 bases between. This chain's CDR3 is CASSLVEGRRNYGYTF. CDR3 DNA: TGTGCCAGCAGCTTAGTCGAGGGCAGGCGAAACTATGGCTACACCTTC.

In DNA, the CDR3 is TGTGCCAGCAGCTTTGGACAGCCTAGCACAGATACGCAGTATTTT. Encoded protein: CASSFGQPSTDTQYF. The chain has TRBV7-2 and TRBJ2-3; perhaps TRBD1 as D (6 bases). The CDR3 loop spans 15 amino acids. V lost 3 bases to trimming and J lost 0 bases, with 10 bases between them. Germline CDR1 is SGHTA and CDR2 is FQGNSA.

The chain uses TRBV20-1 and TRBJ2-7; D remains unclear. The CDR3 is 11 residues long. Germline values: CDR1 DFQATT, CDR2 SNEGSKA (reference sequence). Trimming removed 1 base at V and 6 bases at J, with 7 bases between. The CDR3 protein is CSARARLEQYF. The CDR3 DNA is TGCAGTGCTAGAGCCCGGCTCGAGCAGTACTTC.

The chain has TRBV4-2 and TRBJ1-1, with D unclear. Between the trimmed V and J ends, which lost 0 bases and 1 base, there was a span of 9 bases. The CDR3 is made up of 15 amino acids. From germline, CDR1 is LGHNA and CDR2 YNFKEQ. CDR3 sequence reads: CASSQDPDPNTEAFF. The DNA for the CDR3 is TGTGCCAGCAGCCAAGATCCGGACCCGAACACTGAAGCTTTCTTT.

CDR3 sequence reads: CATSDTNGASEQYF. Written as DNA, the CDR3 is TGTGCCACCAGTGACACAAACGGGGCATCCGAGCAGTACTTC. J is TRBJ2-7 and V is TRBV24-1, with D tentatively TRBD1 or TRBD2 (5 bases each). The CDR3 is 14 amino acids. Germline loops: CDR1 KGHDR, CDR2 SFDVKD. Trimming pared 4 bases from V and 6 bases from J, leaving 15 bases between.